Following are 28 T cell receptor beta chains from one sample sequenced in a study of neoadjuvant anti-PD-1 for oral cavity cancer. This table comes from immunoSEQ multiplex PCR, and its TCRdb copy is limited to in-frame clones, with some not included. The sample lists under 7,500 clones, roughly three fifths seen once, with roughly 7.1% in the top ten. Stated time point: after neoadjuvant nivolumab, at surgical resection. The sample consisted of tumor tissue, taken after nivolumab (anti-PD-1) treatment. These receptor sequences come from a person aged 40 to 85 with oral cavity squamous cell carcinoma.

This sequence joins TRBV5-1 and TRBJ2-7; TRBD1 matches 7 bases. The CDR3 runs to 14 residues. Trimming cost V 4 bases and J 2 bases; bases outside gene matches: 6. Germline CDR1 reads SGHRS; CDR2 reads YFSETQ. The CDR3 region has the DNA TGCGCCAGCAGCCAGGGGGAACAGACCTACGAGCAGTACTTC. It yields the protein CASSQGEQTYEQYF.

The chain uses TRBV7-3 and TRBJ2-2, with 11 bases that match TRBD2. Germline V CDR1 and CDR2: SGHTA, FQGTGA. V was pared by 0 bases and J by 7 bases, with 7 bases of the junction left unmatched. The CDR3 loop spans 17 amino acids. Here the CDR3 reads CASSLTSTSGTHGELFF. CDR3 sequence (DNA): TGTGCCAGCAGCTTAACATCGACTAGCGGGACTCACGGGGAGCTGTTTTTT.

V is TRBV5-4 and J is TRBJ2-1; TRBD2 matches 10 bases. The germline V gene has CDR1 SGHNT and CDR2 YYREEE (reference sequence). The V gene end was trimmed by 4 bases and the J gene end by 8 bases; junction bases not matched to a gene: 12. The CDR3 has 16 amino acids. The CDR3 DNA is TGTGCCAGCAGCCCCTTAGCTAGCGGGGGCCGATATGAGCAGTTCTTC. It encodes CASSPLASGGRYEQFF.

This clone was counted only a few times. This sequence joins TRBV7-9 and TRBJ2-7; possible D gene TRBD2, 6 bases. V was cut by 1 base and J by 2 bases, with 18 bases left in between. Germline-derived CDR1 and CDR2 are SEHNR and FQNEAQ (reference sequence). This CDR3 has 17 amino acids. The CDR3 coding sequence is TGTGCCAGCAGCTTAGTAGGGAGGCAGGACCCGGCCTACGAGCAGTACTTC. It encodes CASSLVGRQDPAYEQYF.

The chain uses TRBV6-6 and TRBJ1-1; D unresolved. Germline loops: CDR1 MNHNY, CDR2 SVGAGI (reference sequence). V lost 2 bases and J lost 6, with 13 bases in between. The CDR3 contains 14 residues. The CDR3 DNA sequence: TGTGCCAGCAGTTACGATCTATACGGGCCTGAAGCTTTCTTT. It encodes CASSYDLYGPEAFF.

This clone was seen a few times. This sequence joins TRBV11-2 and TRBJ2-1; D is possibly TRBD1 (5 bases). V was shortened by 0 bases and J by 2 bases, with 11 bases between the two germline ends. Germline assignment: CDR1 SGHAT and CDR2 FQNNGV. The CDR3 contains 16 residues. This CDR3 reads CASSLDEAGPYNEQFF. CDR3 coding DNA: TGTGCCAGCAGCTTAGATGAGGCAGGGCCCTACAATGAGCAGTTCTTC.

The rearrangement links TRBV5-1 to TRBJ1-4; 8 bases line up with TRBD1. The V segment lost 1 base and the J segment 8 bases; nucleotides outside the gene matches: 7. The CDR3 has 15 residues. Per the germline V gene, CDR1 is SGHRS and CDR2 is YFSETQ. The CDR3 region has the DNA TGCGCCAGCAGCTTGAGCGGACAGGGAGGAGAAAAACTGTTTTTT. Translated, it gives CASSLSGQGGEKLFF.

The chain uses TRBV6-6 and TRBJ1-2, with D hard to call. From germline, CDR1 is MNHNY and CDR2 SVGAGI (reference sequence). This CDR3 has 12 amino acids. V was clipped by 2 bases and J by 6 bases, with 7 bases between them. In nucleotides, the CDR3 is TGTGCCAGCAGTTACGGAGGGAATGGCTACACCTTC. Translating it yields CASSYGGNGYTF.

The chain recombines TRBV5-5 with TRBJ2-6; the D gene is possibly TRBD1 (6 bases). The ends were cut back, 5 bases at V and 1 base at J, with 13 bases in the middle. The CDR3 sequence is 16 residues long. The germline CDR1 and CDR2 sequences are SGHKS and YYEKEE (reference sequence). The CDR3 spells CASRPTGGSGANVLTF. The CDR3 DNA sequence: TGTGCCAGCAGGCCGACAGGCGGGTCTGGGGCCAACGTCCTGACTTTC.

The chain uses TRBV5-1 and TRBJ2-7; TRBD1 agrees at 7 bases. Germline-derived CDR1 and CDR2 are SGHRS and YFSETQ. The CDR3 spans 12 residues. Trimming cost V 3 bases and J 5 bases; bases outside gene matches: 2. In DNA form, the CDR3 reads TGCGCCAGCAGCTCGACAGGGAACGAGCAGTACTTC. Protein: CASSSTGNEQYF.

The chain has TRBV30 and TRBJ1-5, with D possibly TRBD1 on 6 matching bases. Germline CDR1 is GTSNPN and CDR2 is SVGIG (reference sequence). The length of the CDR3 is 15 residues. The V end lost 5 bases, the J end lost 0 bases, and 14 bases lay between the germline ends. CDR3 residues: CAWGSTGLSNQPQHF. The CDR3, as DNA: TGTGCCTGGGGGTCGACAGGTCTTAGCAATCAGCCCCAGCATTTT.

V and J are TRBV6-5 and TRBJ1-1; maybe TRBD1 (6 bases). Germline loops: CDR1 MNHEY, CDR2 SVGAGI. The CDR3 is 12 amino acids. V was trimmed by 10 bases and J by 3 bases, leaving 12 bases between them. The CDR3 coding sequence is TGTGCCACCTACAGGGAGTACACTGAAGCTTTCTTT. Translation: CATYREYTEAFF.

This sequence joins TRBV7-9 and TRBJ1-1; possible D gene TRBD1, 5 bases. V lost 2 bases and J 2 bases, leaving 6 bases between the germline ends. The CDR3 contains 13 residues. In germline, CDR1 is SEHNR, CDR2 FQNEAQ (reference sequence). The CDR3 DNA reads TGTGCCAGCAGCTTAACAGGAAACACTGAAGCTTTCTTT. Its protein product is CASSLTGNTEAFF.

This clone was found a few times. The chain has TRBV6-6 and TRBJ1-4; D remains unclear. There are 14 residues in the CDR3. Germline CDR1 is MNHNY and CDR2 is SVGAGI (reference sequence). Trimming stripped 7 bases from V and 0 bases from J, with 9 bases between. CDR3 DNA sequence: TGTGCCAGCACAAAGACTGCAACTAATGAAAAACTGTTTTTT. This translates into CASTKTATNEKLFF.

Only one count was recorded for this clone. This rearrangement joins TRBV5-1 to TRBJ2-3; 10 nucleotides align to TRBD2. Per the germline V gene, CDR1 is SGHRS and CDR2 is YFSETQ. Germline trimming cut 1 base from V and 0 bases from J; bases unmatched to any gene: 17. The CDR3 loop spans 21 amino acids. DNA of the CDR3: TGCGCCAGCAGCTTGTATCCGGGACTAGCGACCAAAACCTCTAGCACAGATACGCAGTATTTT. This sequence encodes CASSLYPGLATKTSSTDTQYF.

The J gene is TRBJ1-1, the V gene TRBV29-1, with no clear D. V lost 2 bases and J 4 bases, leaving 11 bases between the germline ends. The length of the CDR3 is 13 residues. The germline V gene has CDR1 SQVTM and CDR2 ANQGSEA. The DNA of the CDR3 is TGCAGCGTTGAACAGACAAGCGGCACTGAAGCTTTCTTT. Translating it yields CSVEQTSGTEAFF. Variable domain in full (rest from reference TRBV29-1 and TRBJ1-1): SAVISQKPSRDICQRGTSLTIQCQVDSQVTMMFWYRQQPGQSLTLIATANQGSEATYESGFVIDKFPISRPNLTFSTLTVSNMSPEDSSIYLCSVEQTSGTEAFFGQGTRLTVV.

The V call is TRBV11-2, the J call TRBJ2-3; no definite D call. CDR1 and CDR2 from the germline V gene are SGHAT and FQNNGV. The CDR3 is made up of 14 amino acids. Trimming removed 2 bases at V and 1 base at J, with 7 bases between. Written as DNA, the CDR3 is TGTGCCAGCAGCTTATCCCCCCGCACAGATACGCAGTATTTT. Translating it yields CASSLSPRTDTQYF.

This chain's CDR3 is CASGGAGRHNEQFF. The CDR3 coding sequence is TGTGCCAGCGGGGGGGCAGGACGCCACAATGAGCAGTTCTTC. The chain employs TRBV5-6 and TRBJ2-1, with D possibly matching TRBD2 (7 bases). The germline gives CDR1 SGHDT, CDR2 YYEEEE. V gave up 7 bases and J gave up 5 bases, with 16 bases separating them. The CDR3 has 14 residues. Filled out from reference TRBV5-6 and TRBJ2-1, the complete variable domain reads DAGVTQSPTHLIKTRGQQVTLRCSPKSGHDTVSWYQQALGQGPQFIFQYYEEEERQRGNFPDRFSGHQFPNYSSELNVNALLLGDSALYLCASGGAGRHNEQFFGPGTRLTVL.

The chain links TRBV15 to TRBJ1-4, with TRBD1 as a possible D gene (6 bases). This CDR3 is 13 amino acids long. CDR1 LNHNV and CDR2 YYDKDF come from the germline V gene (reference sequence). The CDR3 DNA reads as TGTGCTACCGAGGGGGGATTGGGGGAAAAACTGTTTTTT. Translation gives CATEGGLGEKLFF.

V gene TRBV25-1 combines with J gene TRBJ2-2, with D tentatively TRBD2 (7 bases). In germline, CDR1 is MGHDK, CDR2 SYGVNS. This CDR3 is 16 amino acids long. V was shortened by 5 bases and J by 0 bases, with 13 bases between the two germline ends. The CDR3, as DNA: TGTGCCAGCAGTCTTGGGGGGGGCGCGAACACCGGGGAGCTGTTTTTT. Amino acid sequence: CASSLGGGANTGELFF.

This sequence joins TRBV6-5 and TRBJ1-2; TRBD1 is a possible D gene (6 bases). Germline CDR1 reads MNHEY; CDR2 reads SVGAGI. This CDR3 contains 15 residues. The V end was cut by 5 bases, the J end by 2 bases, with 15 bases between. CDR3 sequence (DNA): TGTGCCAGCAGTCCTATTAACAGGGTAAACTATGGCTACACCTTC. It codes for CASSPINRVNYGYTF.

CDR3 bases: TGTGCCAGCAGTTCCCTAGCGAGGGCCACCGGGGAGCTGTTTTTT. Translating it yields CASSSLARATGELFF. The genes are TRBV28 and TRBJ2-2, with D possibly being TRBD2 (6 bases). Germline V gene data show CDR1 as MDHEN and CDR2 as SYDVKM. The CDR3 is made up of 15 amino acids. V was clipped by 4 bases and J by 4 bases, with 13 bases between them.

In DNA form, the CDR3 reads TGCGCCAGCAGCTTGGGATCTAACTATGGCTACACCTTC. Translation: CASSLGSNYGYTF. The V and J genes are TRBV5-1 and TRBJ1-2; D remains ambiguous. This CDR3 has 13 residues. Between the trimmed V and J ends, which lost 0 bases and 0 bases, there was a span of 3 bases. Germline V gene data show CDR1 as SGHRS and CDR2 as YFSETQ.

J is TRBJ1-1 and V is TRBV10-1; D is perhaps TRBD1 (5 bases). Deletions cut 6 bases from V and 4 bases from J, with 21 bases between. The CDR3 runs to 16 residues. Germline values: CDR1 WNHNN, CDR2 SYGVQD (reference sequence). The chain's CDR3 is CASSPLRGDYITEAFF. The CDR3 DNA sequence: TGCGCCAGCAGCCCCCTAAGAGGGGACTATATCACTGAAGCTTTCTTT.

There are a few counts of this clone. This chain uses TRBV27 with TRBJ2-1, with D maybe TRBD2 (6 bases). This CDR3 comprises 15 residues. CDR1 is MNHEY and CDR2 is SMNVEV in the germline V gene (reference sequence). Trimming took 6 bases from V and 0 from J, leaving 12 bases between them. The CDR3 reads CASRQGLSSYNEQFF. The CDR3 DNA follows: TGTGCCAGCAGGCAGGGACTGAGCTCCTACAATGAGCAGTTCTTC.

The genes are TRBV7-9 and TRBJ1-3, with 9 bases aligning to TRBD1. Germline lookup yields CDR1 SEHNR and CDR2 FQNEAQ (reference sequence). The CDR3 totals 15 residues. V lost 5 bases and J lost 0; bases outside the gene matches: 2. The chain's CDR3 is CASSATGGSGNTIYF. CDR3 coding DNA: TGTGCCAGCAGCGCGACAGGGGGCTCTGGAAACACCATATATTTT. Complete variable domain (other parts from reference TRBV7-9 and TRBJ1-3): DTGVSQNPRHKITKRGQNVTFRCDPISEHNRLYWYRQTLGQGPEFLTYFQNEAQLEKSRLLSDRFSAERPKGSFSTLEIQRTEQGDSAMYLCASSATGGSGNTIYFGEGSWLTVV.

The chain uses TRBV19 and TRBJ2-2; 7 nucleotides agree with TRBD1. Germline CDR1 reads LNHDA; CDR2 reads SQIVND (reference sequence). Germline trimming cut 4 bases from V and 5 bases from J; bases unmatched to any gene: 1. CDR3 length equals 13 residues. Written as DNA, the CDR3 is TGTGCCAGTAGTAGACAGGGAACCGGGGAGCTGTTTTTT. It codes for CASSRQGTGELFF.

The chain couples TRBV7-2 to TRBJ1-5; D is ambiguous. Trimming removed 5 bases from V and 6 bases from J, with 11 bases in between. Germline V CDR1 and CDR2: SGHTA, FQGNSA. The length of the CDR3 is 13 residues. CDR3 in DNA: TGTGCCAGCAGCGCCTTCGAGAGTCAGCCCCAGCATTTT. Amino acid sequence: CASSAFESQPQHF.